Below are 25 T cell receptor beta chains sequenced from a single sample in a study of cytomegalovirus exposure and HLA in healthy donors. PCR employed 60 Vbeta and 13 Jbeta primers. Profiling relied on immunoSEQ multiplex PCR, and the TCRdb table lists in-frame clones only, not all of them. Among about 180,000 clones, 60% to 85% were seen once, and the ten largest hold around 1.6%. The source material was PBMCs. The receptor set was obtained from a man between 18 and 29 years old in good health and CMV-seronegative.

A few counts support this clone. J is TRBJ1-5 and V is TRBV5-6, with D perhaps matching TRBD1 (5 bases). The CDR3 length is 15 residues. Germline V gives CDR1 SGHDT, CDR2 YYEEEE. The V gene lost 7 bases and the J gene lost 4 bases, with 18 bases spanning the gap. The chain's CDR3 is CASGNWGKINQPQHF. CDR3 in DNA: TGTGCCAGCGGAAATTGGGGCAAGATAAATCAGCCCCAGCATTTT.

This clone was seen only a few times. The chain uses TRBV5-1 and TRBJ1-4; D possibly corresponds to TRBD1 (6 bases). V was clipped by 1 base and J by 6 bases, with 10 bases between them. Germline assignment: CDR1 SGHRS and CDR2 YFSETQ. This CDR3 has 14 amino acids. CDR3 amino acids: CASSLQGRDEKLFF. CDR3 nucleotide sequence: TGCGCCAGCAGCTTGCAGGGGCGTGATGAAAAACTGTTTTTT.

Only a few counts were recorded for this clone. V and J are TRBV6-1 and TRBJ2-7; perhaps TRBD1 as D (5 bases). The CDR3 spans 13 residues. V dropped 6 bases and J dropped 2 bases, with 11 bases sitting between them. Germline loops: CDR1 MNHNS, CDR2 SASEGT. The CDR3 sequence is CASRTDSTYEQYF. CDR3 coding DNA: TGTGCCAGCAGGACAGACAGCACCTACGAGCAGTACTTC.

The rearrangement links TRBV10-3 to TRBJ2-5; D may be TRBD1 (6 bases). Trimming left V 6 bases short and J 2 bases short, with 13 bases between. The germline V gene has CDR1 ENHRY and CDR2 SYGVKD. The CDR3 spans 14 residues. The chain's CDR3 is CAIRYDRSQETQYF. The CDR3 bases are TGTGCCATCAGGTATGACAGGAGTCAAGAGACCCAGTACTTC.

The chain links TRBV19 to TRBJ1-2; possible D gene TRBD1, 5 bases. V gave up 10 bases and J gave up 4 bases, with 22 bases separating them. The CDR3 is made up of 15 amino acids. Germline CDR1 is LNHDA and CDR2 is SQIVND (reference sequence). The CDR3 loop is CANRALAGSAYGYTF. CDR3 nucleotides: TGTGCCAATAGGGCACTAGCAGGGAGCGCCTATGGCTACACCTTC.

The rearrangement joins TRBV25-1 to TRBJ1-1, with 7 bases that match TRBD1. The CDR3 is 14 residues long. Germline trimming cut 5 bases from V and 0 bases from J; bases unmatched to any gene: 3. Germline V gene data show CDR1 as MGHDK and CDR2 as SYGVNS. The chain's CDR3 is CASSHRGMNTEAFF. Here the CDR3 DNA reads TGTGCCAGCAGTCACAGGGGTATGAACACTGAAGCTTTCTTT.

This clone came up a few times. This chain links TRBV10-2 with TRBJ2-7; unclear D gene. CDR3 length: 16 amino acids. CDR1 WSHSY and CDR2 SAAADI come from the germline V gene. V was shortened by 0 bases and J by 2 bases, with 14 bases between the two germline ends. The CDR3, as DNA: TGCGCCAGCAGTGAGTCGATCGGCAGGTTAACCTACGAGCAGTACTTC. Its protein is CASSESIGRLTYEQYF.

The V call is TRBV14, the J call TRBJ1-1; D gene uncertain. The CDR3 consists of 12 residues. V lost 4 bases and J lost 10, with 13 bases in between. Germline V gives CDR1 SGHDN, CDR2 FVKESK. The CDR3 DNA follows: TGTGCCAGCAGCCGAACTACAACGCGAGCTTTCTTT. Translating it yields CASSRTTTRAFF. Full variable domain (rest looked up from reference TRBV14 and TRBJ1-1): EAGVTQFPSHSVIEKGQTVTLRCDPISGHDNLYWYRRVMGKEIKFLLHFVKESKQDESGMPNNRFLAERTGGTYSTLKVQPAELEDSGVYFCASSRTTTRAFFGQGTRLTVV.

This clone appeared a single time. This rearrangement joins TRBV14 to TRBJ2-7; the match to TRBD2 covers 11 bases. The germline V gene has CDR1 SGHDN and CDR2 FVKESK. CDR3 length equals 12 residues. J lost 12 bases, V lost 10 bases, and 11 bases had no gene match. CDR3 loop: CATRLAGGPSYF. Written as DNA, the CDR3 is TGTGCCACCCGTTTAGCGGGAGGGCCTTCGTACTTC. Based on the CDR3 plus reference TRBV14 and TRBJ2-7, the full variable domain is EAGVTQFPSHSVIEKGQTVTLRCDPISGHDNLYWYRRVMGKEIKFLLHFVKESKQDESGMPNNRFLAERTGGTYSTLKVQPAELEDSGVYFCATRLAGGPSYFGPGTRLTVT.

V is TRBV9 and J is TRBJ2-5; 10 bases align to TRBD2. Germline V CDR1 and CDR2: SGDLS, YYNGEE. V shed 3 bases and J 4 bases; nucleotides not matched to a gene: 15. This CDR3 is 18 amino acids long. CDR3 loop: CASSAPSGGGMMLETQYF. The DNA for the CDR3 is TGTGCCAGCAGCGCCCCTAGCGGGGGCGGTATGATGTTAGAGACCCAGTACTTC.

CDR3 in amino acids: CASSPAGRAGRPIYEQYF. DNA for the CDR3: TGTGCCAGTAGTCCCGCCGGGAGGGCCGGGAGGCCCATCTACGAGCAGTACTTC. The chain couples TRBV19 to TRBJ2-7, with TRBD2 identical over 8 bases. This CDR3 is 18 amino acids long. V trimming: 5 bases; J trimming: 3 bases; junction bases outside the gene matches: 18. Per the germline V gene, CDR1 is LNHDA and CDR2 is SQIVND (reference sequence).

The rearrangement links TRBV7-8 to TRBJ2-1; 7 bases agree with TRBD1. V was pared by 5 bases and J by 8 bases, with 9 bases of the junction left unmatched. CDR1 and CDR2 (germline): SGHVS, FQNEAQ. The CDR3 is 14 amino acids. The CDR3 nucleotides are TGTGCCAGCAGCAGATCCGGGACAGTTGATGAGCAGTTCTTC. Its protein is CASSRSGTVDEQFF.

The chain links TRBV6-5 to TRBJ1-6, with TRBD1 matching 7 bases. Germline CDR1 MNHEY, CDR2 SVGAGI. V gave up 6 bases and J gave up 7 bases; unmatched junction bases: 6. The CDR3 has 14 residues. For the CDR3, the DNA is TGTGCCAGCAGCACAGACAGGGTAAATTCACCCCTCCACTTT. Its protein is CASSTDRVNSPLHF.

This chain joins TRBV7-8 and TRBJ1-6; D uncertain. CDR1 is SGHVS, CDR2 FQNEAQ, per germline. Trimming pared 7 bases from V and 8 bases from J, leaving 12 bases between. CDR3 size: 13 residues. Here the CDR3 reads CASTPEGYSPLHF. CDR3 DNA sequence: TGTGCCAGCACCCCCGAGGGTTATTCACCCCTCCACTTT.

In DNA form, the CDR3 reads TGTGCCAGTACCCGGGAGAGGGGGGGCGCCTACAATGAGCAGTTCTTC. Translated, it gives CASTRERGGAYNEQFF. The rearrangement links TRBV19 to TRBJ2-1, with D tentatively TRBD2 (7 bases). Germline values: CDR1 LNHDA, CDR2 SQIVND (reference sequence). The CDR3 length is 16 residues. Trimming cost V 7 bases and J 2 bases, with 18 bases left between them.

The CDR3 DNA reads as TGCAGCGCACGACAGGGCGGGGAGCTGTTTTTT. Protein product: CSARQGGELFF. The V gene is TRBV29-1, the J gene TRBJ2-2; 7 nucleotides agree with TRBD1. The CDR3 has 11 amino acids. The ends lost 7 bases at V and 7 bases at J; junction bases unmatched: 3. Germline values: CDR1 SQVTM, CDR2 ANQGSEA.

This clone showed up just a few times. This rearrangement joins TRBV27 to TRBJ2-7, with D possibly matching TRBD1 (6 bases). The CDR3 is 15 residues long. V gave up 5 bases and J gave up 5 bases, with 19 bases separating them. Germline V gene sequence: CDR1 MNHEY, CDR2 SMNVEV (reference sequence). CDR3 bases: TGTGCCAGCAGTCCCCTTCAGACAGGCTACCACGAGCAGTACTTC. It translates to CASSPLQTGYHEQYF.

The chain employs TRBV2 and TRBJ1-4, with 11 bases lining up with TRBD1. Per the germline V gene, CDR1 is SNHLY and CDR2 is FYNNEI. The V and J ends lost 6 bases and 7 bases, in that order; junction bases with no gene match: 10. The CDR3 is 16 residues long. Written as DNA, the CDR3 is TGTGCCAGCAGCCAGGACAGGGGGCGATTAAGTGAAAAACTGTTTTTT. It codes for CASSQDRGRLSEKLFF.

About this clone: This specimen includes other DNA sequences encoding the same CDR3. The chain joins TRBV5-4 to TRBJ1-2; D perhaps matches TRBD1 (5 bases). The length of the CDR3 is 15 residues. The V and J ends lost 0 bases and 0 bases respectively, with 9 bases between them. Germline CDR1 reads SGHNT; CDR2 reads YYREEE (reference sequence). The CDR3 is CASSLAGGANYGYTF. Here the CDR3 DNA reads TGTGCCAGCAGCTTGGCCGGGGGTGCTAACTATGGCTACACCTTC.

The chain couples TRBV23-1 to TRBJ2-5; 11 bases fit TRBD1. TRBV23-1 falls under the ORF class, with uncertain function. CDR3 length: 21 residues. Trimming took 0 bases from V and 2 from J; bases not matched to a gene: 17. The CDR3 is CASSQSSVGQGADLVQETQYF. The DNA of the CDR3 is TGCGCCAGCAGTCAATCGTCCGTCGGACAGGGGGCGGATCTGGTTCAAGAGACCCAGTACTTC.

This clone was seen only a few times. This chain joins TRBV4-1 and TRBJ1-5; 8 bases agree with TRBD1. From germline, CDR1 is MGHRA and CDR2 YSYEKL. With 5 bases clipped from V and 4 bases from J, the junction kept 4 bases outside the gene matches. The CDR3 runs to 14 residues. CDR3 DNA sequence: TGCGCCAGCAGCGTTCGACAGGGGAATCAGCCCCAGCATTTT. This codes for CASSVRQGNQPQHF.

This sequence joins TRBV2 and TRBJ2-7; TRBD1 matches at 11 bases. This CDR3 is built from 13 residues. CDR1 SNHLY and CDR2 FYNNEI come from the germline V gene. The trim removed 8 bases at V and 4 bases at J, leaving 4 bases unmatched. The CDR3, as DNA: TGTGCCAGCGGGGGGACAGGGGGATACGAGCAGTACTTC. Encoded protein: CASGGTGGYEQYF.

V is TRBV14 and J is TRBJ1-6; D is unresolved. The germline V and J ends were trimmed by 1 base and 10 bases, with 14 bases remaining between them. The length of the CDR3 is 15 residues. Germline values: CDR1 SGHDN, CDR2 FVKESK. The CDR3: CASSQGSSTSSPLHF. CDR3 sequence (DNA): TGTGCCAGCAGCCAAGGCTCCTCCACTTCCTCACCCCTCCACTTT.

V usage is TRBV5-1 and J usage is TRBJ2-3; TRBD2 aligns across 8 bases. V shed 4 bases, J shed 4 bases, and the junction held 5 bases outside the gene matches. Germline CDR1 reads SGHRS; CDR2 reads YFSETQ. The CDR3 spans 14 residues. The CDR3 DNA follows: TGCGCCAGCAGCGGGACTAGTGCCCCAGATACGCAGTATTTT. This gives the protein CASSGTSAPDTQYF.

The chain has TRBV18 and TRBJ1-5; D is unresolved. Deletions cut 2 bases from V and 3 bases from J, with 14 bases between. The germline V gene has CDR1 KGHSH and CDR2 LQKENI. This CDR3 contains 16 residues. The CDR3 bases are TGTGCCAGCTCACCAGTCCAGCGGAGGAACAATCAGCCCCAGCATTTT. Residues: CASSPVQRRNNQPQHF. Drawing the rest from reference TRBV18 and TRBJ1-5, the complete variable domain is NAGVMQNPRHLVRRRGQEARLRCSPMKGHSHVYWYRQLPEEGLKFMVYLQKENIIDESGMPKERFSAEFPKEGPSILRIQQVVRGDSAAYFCASSPVQRRNNQPQHFGDGTRLSIL.